This T cell receptor (beta chain) was profiled in a study of blood T cell repertoires in COVID-19. For the study at large: From the United States, Italy and Spain came samples of acute and convalescent COVID-19. Sample material is recorded as cDNA or gDNA derived from T cells, B-cell-depleted T cells, or PBMCs.

Researchers sorted participants into cohorts using their self-reported clinical history. Looked up from germline, CDR1 is MNHEY and CDR2 is SMNVEV (reference sequence). J lost 6 bases, V lost 8 bases, and 7 bases had no gene match. The CDR3 sequence is 14 residues long. In the authors' methods: Amplification of reference gene primers was used by the study to estimate nucleated cell counts. The protocol was immunoSEQ multiplex PCR, while the TCRdb copy is restricted to in-frame clones and leaves out a portion. V and J calls and clone size are as listed in that table; D and trimming were resolved from the DNA. The data hold hundreds of thousands of clones, with approximately 85% observed a single time.

The rearrangement joins TRBV27 to TRBJ1-4; 9 bases line up with TRBD1. Sequences were obtained from PBMCs or T cells enriched from blood (not recorded which). This clonotype originated in a woman between 50 and 59 years old with acute COVID-19. The CDR3 protein is CASRAGQGDEKLFF. CDR3 in DNA: TGTGCCAGCCGGGCGGGACAGGGAGATGAAAAACTGTTTTTT.